The sequence of this T cell receptor (beta chain) was determined in a study of early T cells in non-severe SARS-CoV-2 infection. This clonotype has a handful of counts. MiXCR, applied by TCRdb to the 5' RACE reads, yields one record per CDR3 protein. Among approximately 35,000 distinct CDR3 sequences listed, roughly 5.7% were seen once. The TCR sequence derives from an adult who was a healthcare worker with PCR-confirmed SARS-CoV-2 infection or an uninfected control (not recorded which). Sample: whole blood.

The CDR3 region is CASSIIQNTGELFF. DNA for the CDR3: TGTGCCAGTAGTATTATCCAGAACACCGGGGAGCTGTTTTTT. The chain carries TRBV19 and TRBJ2-2; no firm D call. Between the trimmed V and J ends, which lost 3 bases and 1 base, there was a span of 6 bases. The germline V gene has CDR1 LNHDA and CDR2 SQIVND (reference sequence). The CDR3 is 14 amino acids. Together with reference TRBV19 and TRBJ2-2, the CDR3 gives the full variable domain: DGGITQSPKYLFRKEGQNVTLSCEQNLNHDAMYWYRQDPGQGLRLIYYSQIVNDFQKGDIAEGYSVSREKKESFPLTVTSAQKNPTAFYLCASSIIQNTGELFFGEGSRLTVL.